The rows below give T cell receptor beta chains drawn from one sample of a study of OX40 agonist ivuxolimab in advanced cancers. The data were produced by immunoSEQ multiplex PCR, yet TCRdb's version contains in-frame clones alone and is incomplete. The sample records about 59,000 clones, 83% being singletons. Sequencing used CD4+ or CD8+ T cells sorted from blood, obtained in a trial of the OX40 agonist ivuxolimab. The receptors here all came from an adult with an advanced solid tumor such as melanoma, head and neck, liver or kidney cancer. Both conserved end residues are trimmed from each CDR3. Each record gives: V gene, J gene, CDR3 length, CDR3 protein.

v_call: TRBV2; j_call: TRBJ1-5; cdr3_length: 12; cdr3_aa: ASRTGLSNQPQH
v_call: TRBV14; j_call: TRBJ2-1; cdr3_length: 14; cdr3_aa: ASSFTGTSGSNEQF
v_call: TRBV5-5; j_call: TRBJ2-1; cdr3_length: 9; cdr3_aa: ASSLGYEQF
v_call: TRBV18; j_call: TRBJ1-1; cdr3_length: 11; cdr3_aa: ASSSDARTEAF
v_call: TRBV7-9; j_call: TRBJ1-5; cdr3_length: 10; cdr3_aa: ASSLNGQPQH
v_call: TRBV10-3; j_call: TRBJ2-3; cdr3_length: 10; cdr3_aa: AITNPGDTQY
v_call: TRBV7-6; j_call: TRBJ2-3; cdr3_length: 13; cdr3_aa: ASSLVPGSTDTQY
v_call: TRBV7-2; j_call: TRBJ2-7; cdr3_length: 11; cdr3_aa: ASSSRLAYEQY
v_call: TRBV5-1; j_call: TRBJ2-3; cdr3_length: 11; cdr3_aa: ASSEDGTDTQY
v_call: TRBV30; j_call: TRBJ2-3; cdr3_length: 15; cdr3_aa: AWSGGWDSGSTDTQY
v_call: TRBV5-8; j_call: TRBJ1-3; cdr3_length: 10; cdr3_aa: ASSLYENTIY
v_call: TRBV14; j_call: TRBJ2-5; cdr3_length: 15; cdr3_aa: ASSQGIGVGVRETQY
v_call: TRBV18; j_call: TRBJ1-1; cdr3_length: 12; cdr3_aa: ASSPPSGYTEAF
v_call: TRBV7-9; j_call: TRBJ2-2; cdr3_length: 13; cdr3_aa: ASAGTPINTGELF
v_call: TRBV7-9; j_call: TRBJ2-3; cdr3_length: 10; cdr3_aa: ASSLRADTQY
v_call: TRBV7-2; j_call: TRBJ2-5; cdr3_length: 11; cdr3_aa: ASSLRIQETQY
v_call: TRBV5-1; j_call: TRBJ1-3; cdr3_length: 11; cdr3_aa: ASVDPSGNTIY
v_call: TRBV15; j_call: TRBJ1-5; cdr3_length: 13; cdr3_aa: ATSARDRGMEPQH
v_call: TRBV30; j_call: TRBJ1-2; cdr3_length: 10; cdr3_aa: AWKGEGFGYT
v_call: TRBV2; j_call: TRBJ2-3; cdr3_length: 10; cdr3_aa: AFGGGPDTQY
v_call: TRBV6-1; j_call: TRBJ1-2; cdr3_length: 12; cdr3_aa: ASSLVLEPNGYT
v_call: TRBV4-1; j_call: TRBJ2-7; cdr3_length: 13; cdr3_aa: ASSQHPGLALEQY
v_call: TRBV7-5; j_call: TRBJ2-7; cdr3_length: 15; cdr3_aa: VRSPRRTSGFWGEQY
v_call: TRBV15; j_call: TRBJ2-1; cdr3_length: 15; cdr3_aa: ATSRDLGGGRGNEQF
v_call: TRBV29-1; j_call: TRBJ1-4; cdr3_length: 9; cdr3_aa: SVALNEKLF
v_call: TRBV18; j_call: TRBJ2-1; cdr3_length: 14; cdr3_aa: ASSPTSGQGRNEQF
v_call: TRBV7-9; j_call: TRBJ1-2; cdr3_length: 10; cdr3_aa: ASSLVTYGYT
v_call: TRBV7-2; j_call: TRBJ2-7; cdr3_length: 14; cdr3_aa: ASSSRLAGLSYEQY
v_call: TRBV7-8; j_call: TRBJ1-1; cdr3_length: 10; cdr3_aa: ASSAGSTEAF
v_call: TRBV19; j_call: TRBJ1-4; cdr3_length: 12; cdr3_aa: ASGTPTTNEKLF
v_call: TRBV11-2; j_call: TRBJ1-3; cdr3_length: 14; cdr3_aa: ASSSTERGHGNTIY
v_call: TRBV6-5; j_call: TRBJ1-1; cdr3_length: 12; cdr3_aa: ASSNRGPNTEAF
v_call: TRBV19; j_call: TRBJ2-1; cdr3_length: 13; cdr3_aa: ASRWAGNSYNEQF
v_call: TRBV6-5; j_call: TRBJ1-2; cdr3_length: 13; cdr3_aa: ASSYTLDRHYGYT
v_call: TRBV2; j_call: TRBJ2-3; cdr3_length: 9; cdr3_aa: ANGSTDTQY
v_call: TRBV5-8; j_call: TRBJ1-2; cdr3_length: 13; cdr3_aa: ASSPWDGNLYGYT
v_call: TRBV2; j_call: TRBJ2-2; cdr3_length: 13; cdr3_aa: ASARDRTFSGELF
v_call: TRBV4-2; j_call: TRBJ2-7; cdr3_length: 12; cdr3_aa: ASSPTLSDYEQY
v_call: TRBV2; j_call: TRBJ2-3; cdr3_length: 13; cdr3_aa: ASSVNGGALDTQY
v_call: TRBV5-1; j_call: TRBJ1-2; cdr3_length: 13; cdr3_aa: ASSQTMTGFYGYT
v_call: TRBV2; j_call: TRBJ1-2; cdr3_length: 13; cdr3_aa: ASRAIGTGELGYT
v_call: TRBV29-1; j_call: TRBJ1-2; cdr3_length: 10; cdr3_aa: SVEPHGSGYT
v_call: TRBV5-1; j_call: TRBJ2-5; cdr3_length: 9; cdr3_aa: ASSERETQY